The 32 T cell receptor beta chains given below trace back to one sample, sequenced in a study of shared clonotypes between healthy human individuals. Generated by immunoSEQ multiplex PCR, the TCRdb table keeps only in-frame clones and is missing some. The table shows about 680,000 clones, with 74% occurring only once. The sample consisted of memory CD4+ T cells sorted from blood. Subset of the sample: CD45RA-negative fraction. Receptors originate from a woman younger than 45 in good health.

The J gene is TRBJ1-4, the V gene TRBV16; no clear D. V dropped 8 bases and J dropped 2 bases, with 15 bases sitting between them. Germline CDR1 is KGHSY and CDR2 is FQNENV. There are 15 residues in the CDR3. This chain's CDR3 is CASLRGGVTNEKLFF. The CDR3 nucleotides are TGTGCCAGCTTGCGGGGAGGAGTTACTAATGAAAAACTGTTTTTT.

This clone was detected only a few times. The rearrangement links TRBV7-6 to TRBJ1-4; 8 nucleotides match TRBD1. This CDR3 spans 16 amino acids. Germline-derived CDR1 and CDR2 are SGHVS and FNYEAQ. J lost 8 bases, V lost 3 bases, and 11 bases had no gene match. For the CDR3, the DNA is TGTGCCAGCAGCTTCGTCTCCGGGACAGGTCAAGAAAAACTGTTTTTT. It yields the protein CASSFVSGTGQEKLFF.

The chain is built from TRBV6-5 and TRBJ2-7; D ambiguous. Germline V CDR1 and CDR2: MNHEY, SVGAGI. The CDR3 sequence is 15 residues long. V shed 2 bases and J shed 3 bases, with 14 bases lying between them. CDR3 nucleotides: TGTGCCAGCAGTTACGGCTCGCACGGAATCTACGAGCAGTACTTC. It yields the protein CASSYGSHGIYEQYF.

The chain has TRBV5-6 and TRBJ2-5; 11 bases are a match to TRBD2. Germline values: CDR1 SGHDT, CDR2 YYEEEE. The CDR3 extends over 14 amino acids. Trimming cost V 4 bases and J 4 bases; bases outside gene matches: 3. The CDR3 reads CASSDSGRGETQYF. The CDR3 DNA reads as TGTGCCAGCAGCGATAGCGGGAGGGGAGAGACCCAGTACTTC.

The V call is TRBV7-3, the J call TRBJ2-5, with D possibly being TRBD1 or TRBD2 (5 bases each). This CDR3 comprises 14 residues. Trimming removed 5 bases from V and 5 bases from J, with 15 bases in between. Germline V CDR1 and CDR2: SGHTA, FQGTGA. CDR3 DNA sequence: TGTGCCAGCAGCCCAACGGGGCTACGGGAGACCCAGTACTTC. Protein product: CASSPTGLRETQYF.

The chain is built from TRBV7-8 and TRBJ2-3; tentative D call: TRBD1 (5 bases). Trimming took off 2 bases at V and 4 bases at J, with 13 bases between the two ends. Germline V CDR1 and CDR2: SGHVS, FQNEAQ. The CDR3 spans 15 residues. The CDR3: CASSLPQGSADTQYF. CDR3 bases: TGTGCCAGCAGCTTACCTCAGGGTTCCGCAGATACGCAGTATTTT.

This clone was counted once. The chain couples TRBV6-6 to TRBJ2-7; tentative D call: TRBD1 (5 bases). The CDR3 extends over 15 amino acids. Germline lookup yields CDR1 MNHNY and CDR2 SVGAGI (reference sequence). With 2 bases removed from V and 0 bases from J, the gap between germline ends came to 11 bases. CDR3 in amino acids: CASSYGPGSSYEQYF. CDR3 DNA sequence: TGTGCCAGCAGTTACGGGCCAGGGTCCTCCTACGAGCAGTACTTC.

The chain couples TRBV4-2 to TRBJ1-3; a possible D gene is TRBD1 (5 bases). Looked up from germline, CDR1 is LGHNA and CDR2 is YNFKEQ. V was cut by 1 base and J by 8 bases, with 18 bases left in between. The CDR3 loop spans 16 amino acids. The CDR3 sequence is CASSQGSFGGAHTIYF. In DNA, the CDR3 is TGTGCCAGCAGCCAAGGTTCCTTTGGAGGGGCCCACACCATATATTTT.

Remarks on this clone: Given a far larger clone just one base away, this is likely a sequencing read error. The V call is TRBV6-1, the J call TRBJ2-1, with 9 bases that match TRBD2. The CDR3 length is 15 residues. Per germline, CDR1 MNHNS and CDR2 SASEGT. V lost 7 bases and J lost 4; bases outside the gene matches: 8. CDR3: CASKVGTSRYNEQFF. CDR3 DNA sequence: TGTGCCAGCAAGGTAGGGACTAGCAGATACAATGAGCAGTTCTTC.

This clone was recorded a few times. This chain uses TRBV19 with TRBJ2-7; a weak D match, TRBD2 (5 bases). This CDR3 is built from 14 residues. CDR1 and CDR2 (germline): LNHDA, SQIVND (reference sequence). V lost 2 bases and J 0 bases, leaving 8 bases between the germline ends. This CDR3 is CASSIQRGSYEQYF. CDR3 coding DNA: TGTGCCAGTAGTATACAACGGGGCTCCTACGAGCAGTACTTC.

The chain is built from TRBV28 and TRBJ1-5, with D possibly TRBD1 on 6 matching bases. This CDR3 region has 14 residues. Germline CDR1 reads MDHEN; CDR2 reads SYDVKM. Trimming shortened V by 9 bases and J by 3 bases, and 15 bases separated the two germline ends. CDR3 nucleotides: TGTGCCAGTAAGCACAGGGAATTCAATCAGCCCCAGCATTTT. Protein sequence: CASKHREFNQPQHF.

The chain carries TRBV5-1 and TRBJ2-5; TRBD1 matches 7 bases. Germline V CDR1 and CDR2: SGHRS, YFSETQ. CDR3 length: 14 residues. Losses at the gene ends were 3 bases for V and 2 bases for J; bases not matched to a gene: 4. CDR3 nucleotides: TGCGCCAGCAGCTCGGGGACAGAACAAGAGACCCAGTACTTC. The encoded protein is CASSSGTEQETQYF.

The rearrangement uses TRBV7-9 and TRBJ2-7; either TRBD1 or TRBD2 may fit D (5 bases each). V was trimmed by 6 bases and J by 4 bases, leaving 25 bases between them. Per germline, CDR1 SEHNR and CDR2 FQNEAQ (reference sequence). The CDR3 has 17 residues. CDR3 region: CASRPAPGRGPEYEQYF. The CDR3 region has the DNA TGTGCCAGCAGACCGGCCCCAGGGAGAGGTCCAGAATACGAGCAGTACTTC.

The chain recombines TRBV6-9 with TRBJ2-7; D tentatively reads TRBD1 or TRBD2 (5 bases each). Trimming cost V 3 bases and J 6 bases, with 15 bases left between them. The CDR3 totals 14 residues. Germline CDR1 reads MNHGY; CDR2 reads SVAAGI. The CDR3 protein is CASSYEGSGSEQYF. DNA for the CDR3: TGTGCCAGCAGTTACGAGGGGTCCGGATCCGAGCAGTACTTC.

This clone was recorded many times. V usage is TRBV5-6 and J usage is TRBJ2-6; D is uncertain. Germline CDR1 SGHDT, CDR2 YYEEEE. Trimming took off 7 bases at V and 0 bases at J, with 8 bases between the two ends. This CDR3 contains 14 residues. The CDR3 here is CASGRSSGANVLTF. The CDR3 DNA is TGTGCCAGCGGAAGGAGCTCTGGGGCCAACGTCCTGACTTTC.

The genes are TRBV16 and TRBJ2-2; D is uncertain. V was clipped by 4 bases and J by 7 bases, with 10 bases between them. The CDR3 runs to 13 residues. From germline, CDR1 is KGHSY and CDR2 FQNENV. In DNA, the CDR3 is TGTGCCAGCAGCCGGGTTAAGGTCGGGGAGCTGTTTTTT. Its translation is CASSRVKVGELFF.

The chain uses TRBV5-8 and TRBJ1-5, with D perhaps TRBD1 (6 bases). The CDR3 length is 16 residues. CDR1 and CDR2 (germline): SGHTS, YDEGEE. Trimming removed 5 bases from V and 1 base from J, with 16 bases in between. CDR3 residues: CASSYLQGTSNQPQHF. The CDR3 DNA reads as TGTGCCAGCAGTTACCTTCAGGGGACCAGCAATCAGCCCCAGCATTTT.

This clone was picked up one time. V usage is TRBV18 and J usage is TRBJ1-4; D call uncertain. Trimming shortened V by 6 bases and J by 5 bases, and 10 bases separated the two germline ends. There are 13 residues in the CDR3. CDR1 and CDR2 (germline): KGHSH, LQKENI. In DNA, the CDR3 is TGTGCCAGCTCCCGCGCCCAGAATGAAAAACTGTTTTTT. Amino acids: CASSRAQNEKLFF. Supplemented by reference TRBV18 and TRBJ1-4, the full variable domain reads NAGVMQNPRHLVRRRGQEARLRCSPMKGHSHVYWYRQLPEEGLKFMVYLQKENIIDESGMPKERFSAEFPKEGPSILRIQQVVRGDSAAYFCASSRAQNEKLFFGSGTQLSVL.

The rearrangement links TRBV11-2 to TRBJ1-3; D is ambiguous. V gave up 5 bases and J gave up 4 bases, with 12 bases separating them. The CDR3 is 14 amino acids. The germline CDR1 and CDR2 sequences are SGHAT and FQNNGV. The CDR3 loop reads CASSQLSSGNTIYF. The CDR3 DNA follows: TGTGCCAGCAGCCAACTATCGAGCGGAAACACCATATATTTT.

DNA of the CDR3: TGTGCCAGCAGTTTACCTCTACTCCCCACAGATACGCAGTATTTT. It specifies CASSLPLLPTDTQYF. The V gene is TRBV28, the J gene TRBJ2-3; no clear D gene. Per the germline V gene, CDR1 is MDHEN and CDR2 is SYDVKM. The CDR3 is 15 residues long. V was clipped by 2 bases and J by 2 bases, with 11 bases between them. Complete variable domain (other parts from reference TRBV28 and TRBJ2-3): DVKVTQSSRYLVKRTGEKVFLECVQDMDHENMFWYRQDPGLGLRLIYFSYDVKMKEKGDIPEGYSVSREKKERFSLILESASTNQTSMYLCASSLPLLPTDTQYFGPGTRLTVL.

The genes are TRBV5-1 and TRBJ2-5; tentatively, D is TRBD2 (7 bases). The length of the CDR3 is 15 residues. Trimming removed 1 base from V and 3 bases from J, with 13 bases in between. Germline V gene data show CDR1 as SGHRS and CDR2 as YFSETQ. This chain's CDR3 is CASSLRGAQEETQYF. CDR3 DNA: TGCGCCAGCAGCTTGCGGGGGGCTCAAGAAGAGACCCAGTACTTC. The full variable domain, rest sourced from reference TRBV5-1 and TRBJ2-5, is KAGVTQTPRYLIKTRGQQVTLSCSPISGHRSVSWYQQTPGQGLQFLFEYFSETQRNKGNFPGRFSGRQFSNSRSEMNVSTLELGDSALYLCASSLRGAQEETQYFGPGTRLLVL.

The CDR3 nucleotides are TGTGCCAGCAGTCAAGTGGGCGGGGAGCTGTTTTTT. Protein product: CASSQVGGELFF. The genes are TRBV6-6 and TRBJ2-2; D is uncertain. Germline V gene lookup returns CDR1 MNHNY and CDR2 SVGAGI (reference sequence). The CDR3 spans 12 residues. V was shortened by 5 bases and J by 7 bases, with 8 bases between the two germline ends.

The rearrangement joins TRBV7-9 to TRBJ2-5, with D possibly being TRBD1 or TRBD2 (5 bases each). Germline V CDR1 and CDR2: SEHNR, FQNEAQ (reference sequence). This CDR3 is built from 14 residues. The V end lost 0 bases, the J end lost 13 bases, and 18 bases lay between the germline ends. CDR3 in amino acids: CASSLAQSRETLYF. For the CDR3, the DNA is TGTGCCAGCAGCTTAGCGCAGTCCAGGGAGACGCTGTACTTC.

This clone turned up a few times. This sequence joins TRBV5-4 and TRBJ1-2; unclear D gene. This CDR3 region has 13 residues. In germline, CDR1 is SGHNT, CDR2 YYREEE (reference sequence). Trimming pared 0 bases from V and 2 bases from J, leaving 5 bases between. CDR3: CASSLDKNYGYTF. The CDR3 region has the DNA TGTGCCAGCAGCTTGGACAAAAACTATGGCTACACCTTC.

The genes are TRBV14 and TRBJ2-7; no clear D. The CDR3 has 13 amino acids. Per germline, CDR1 SGHDN and CDR2 FVKESK. V was cut by 3 bases and J by 4 bases, with 10 bases left in between. The CDR3 bases are TGTGCCAGCAGCCACAGGACGCGATACGAGCAGTACTTC. Translated: CASSHRTRYEQYF.

The chain links TRBV10-3 to TRBJ2-5; possibly TRBD2 for D (5 bases). Germline V gene sequence: CDR1 ENHRY, CDR2 SYGVKD. CDR3 length: 14 amino acids. Deletions cut 8 bases from V and 8 bases from J, with 21 bases between. The CDR3 DNA sequence: TGTGCCATCGCCGAGGAGTCTAGCCGGGATACCCAGTACTTC. This codes for CAIAEESSRDTQYF.

Points on this clone: The same CDR3 also results from other DNA sequences found in this sample. V and J are TRBV19 and TRBJ2-5; the match to TRBD1 covers 7 bases. V trimming: 3 bases; J trimming: 3 bases; junction bases outside the gene matches: 4. CDR1 and CDR2 from the germline V gene are LNHDA and SQIVND (reference sequence). This CDR3 contains 14 residues. DNA for the CDR3: TGTGCCAGTAGTATCCGGGACAGAAAAGAGACCCAGTACTTC. Its protein product is CASSIRDRKETQYF.

The rearrangement joins TRBV28 to TRBJ2-3; the D is unclear. Trimming took off 6 bases at V and 2 bases at J, with 15 bases between the two ends. This CDR3 spans 15 amino acids. The germline V gene has CDR1 MDHEN and CDR2 SYDVKM. The CDR3 nucleotides read TGTGCCAGCAGCCCTTTTGGGATCTTCACAGATACGCAGTATTTT. It yields the protein CASSPFGIFTDTQYF. Full variable domain (remainder filled in from reference TRBV28 and TRBJ2-3): DVKVTQSSRYLVKRTGEKVFLECVQDMDHENMFWYRQDPGLGLRLIYFSYDVKMKEKGDIPEGYSVSREKKERFSLILESASTNQTSMYLCASSPFGIFTDTQYFGPGTRLTVL.

The CDR3 spells CASSQVGVPFREAFF. The CDR3 DNA reads as TGCGCCAGCAGCCAAGTTGGTGTACCGTTTCGGGAAGCTTTCTTT. The chain employs TRBV4-1 and TRBJ1-1; the D is unclear. This CDR3 spans 15 amino acids. The V end was cut by 1 base, the J end by 8 bases, with 17 bases between. Germline V CDR1 and CDR2: MGHRA, YSYEKL.

The chain employs TRBV19 and TRBJ1-1; 7 nucleotides line up with TRBD1. This CDR3 contains 15 residues. V gave up 6 bases and J gave up 2 bases; unmatched junction bases: 9. Germline CDR1 LNHDA, CDR2 SQIVND (reference sequence). CDR3 sequence: CASSDPGQPNTEAFF. CDR3 coding DNA: TGTGCCAGTAGCGACCCGGGACAGCCTAACACTGAAGCTTTCTTT.

This chain joins TRBV9 and TRBJ2-1, with 7 bases aligning to TRBD1. CDR3 length: 16 residues. Per germline, CDR1 SGDLS and CDR2 YYNGEE. V gave up 2 bases and J gave up 8 bases; unmatched junction bases: 13. CDR3 bases: TGTGCCAGCAGCGTCTCACAGGGGCCAGAGATCTATGAGCAGTTCTTC. It yields the protein CASSVSQGPEIYEQFF. The full variable domain, its missing parts supplied by reference TRBV9 and TRBJ2-1, is DSGVTQTPKHLITATGQRVTLRCSPRSGDLSVYWYQQSLDQGLQFLIQYYNGEERAKGNILERFSAQQFPDLHSELNLSSLELGDSALYFCASSVSQGPEIYEQFFGPGTRLTVL.

This chain joins TRBV19 and TRBJ2-1; 16 bases map to TRBD2. The CDR3 totals 16 residues. Germline V gives CDR1 LNHDA, CDR2 SQIVND (reference sequence). Germline trimming cut 4 bases from V and 9 bases from J; bases unmatched to any gene: 6. The CDR3 DNA sequence: TGTGCCAGTAGTACTGGGACTAGCGGGAGGGCTAGTGAGCAGTTCTTC. It translates to CASSTGTSGRASEQFF.